The 27 T cell receptor beta chains listed next were all sequenced from one sample in a study of blood T cells in healthy people across ages. A sample-barcoded 5' primer and a J-beta primer mix were used in a second PCR of about 6 to 12 cycles. TCRdb reanalysed the 5' RACE reads using MiXCR and keeps one entry per CDR3 protein. The table has roughly 1.5 million distinct CDR3 sequences, approximately 43% seen once; the top ten hold roughly 3.7%. The specimen sequenced was blood. These TCRs come from a woman under 30 in good health.

The V gene is TRBV20-1, the J gene TRBJ2-7; no firm D call. The length of the CDR3 is 15 residues. Germline lookup yields CDR1 DFQATT and CDR2 SNEGSKA (reference sequence). V was pared by 1 base and J by 3 bases, with 16 bases between. The CDR3 DNA reads TGCAGTGCTAGAGCCCCCCGTCTACTCCTCTACGAGCAGTACTTC. This encodes CSARAPRLLLYEQYF.

V gene TRBV7-2 combines with J gene TRBJ1-6; D is ambiguous. Germline V CDR1 and CDR2: SGHTA, FQGNSA. This CDR3 spans 15 amino acids. Trimming shortened V by 0 bases and J by 10 bases, and 13 bases separated the two germline ends. This CDR3 is CASSLAWLEGSPLHF. CDR3 in DNA: TGTGCCAGCAGCTTAGCCTGGTTGGAAGGATCACCCCTCCACTTT.

The table lists this clonotype with a few counts. The V gene is TRBV6-2 or TRBV6-3, the J gene TRBJ1-5; D is ambiguous. V was trimmed by 5 bases and J by 3 bases, leaving 11 bases between them. The CDR3 contains 14 residues. CDR1 MNHEY and CDR2 SVGEGT come from the germline V gene. The chain's CDR3 is CASSAGWDNQPQHF. The CDR3 bases are TGTGCCAGCAGTGCGGGCTGGGACAATCAGCCCCAGCATTTT.

The chain links TRBV5-1 to TRBJ2-1, with 8 nucleotides matching TRBD2. V shed 3 bases, J shed 8 bases, and the junction held 10 bases outside the gene matches. The V gene's germline CDR1 is SGHRS and CDR2 YFSETQ. The CDR3 totals 15 residues. The CDR3 DNA sequence: TGCGCCAGCAGCTGGACGGGGGGGGCCTATGATGAGCAGTTCTTC. Translated: CASSWTGGAYDEQFF.

This clonotype came up a few times. The genes are TRBV7-2 and TRBJ2-5; no firm D call. Deletions cut 8 bases from V and 4 bases from J, with 11 bases between. Germline values: CDR1 SGHTA, CDR2 FQGNSA. The CDR3 has 12 amino acids. CDR3: CASRAWPETQYF. The CDR3 DNA is TGTGCCAGCCGAGCGTGGCCAGAGACCCAGTACTTC.

The V call is TRBV5-1, the J call TRBJ2-1; the match to TRBD1 covers 9 bases. CDR1 is SGHRS, CDR2 YFSETQ, per germline. CDR3 length equals 15 residues. The V gene end was trimmed by 3 bases and the J gene end by 3 bases; junction bases not matched to a gene: 4. The CDR3 DNA reads TGCGCCAGCAGCTGGGGACAGGGAGACTACAATGAGCAGTTCTTC. It yields the protein CASSWGQGDYNEQFF.

The V and J genes are TRBV20-1 and TRBJ2-7; TRBD2 matches at 13 bases. The CDR3 covers 17 residues. The V gene end was trimmed by 4 bases and the J gene end by 4 bases; junction bases not matched to a gene: 13. From germline, CDR1 is DFQATT and CDR2 SNEGSKA (reference sequence). The DNA for the CDR3 is TGCAGTGCTAATCGGGGAAAGACTAGCGGGAGGTATTACGAGCAGTACTTC. It is translated as CSANRGKTSGRYYEQYF.

The chain carries TRBV18 and TRBJ2-5; 8 bases fit TRBD2. The germline V gene has CDR1 KGHSH and CDR2 LQKENI. The CDR3 runs to 15 residues. The junction had 5 bases not matched to a gene; V was cut back by 3 bases and J by 2 bases. Here the CDR3 reads CASSPRAGVQETQYF. The CDR3 coding sequence is TGTGCCAGCTCACCTAGAGCGGGGGTACAAGAGACCCAGTACTTC. Full variable domain (rest looked up from reference TRBV18 and TRBJ2-5): NAGVMQNPRHLVRRRGQEARLRCSPMKGHSHVYWYRQLPEEGLKFMVYLQKENIIDESGMPKERFSAEFPKEGPSILRIQQVVRGDSAAYFCASSPRAGVQETQYFGPGTRLLVL.

This clonotype occurred a few times. The rearrangement links TRBV7-8 to TRBJ2-3; tentatively, D is TRBD1 or TRBD2 (5 bases each). The CDR3 contains 16 residues. V gave up 5 bases and J gave up 2 bases, with 17 bases separating them. Per germline, CDR1 SGHVS and CDR2 FQNEAQ. Written as DNA, the CDR3 is TGTGCCAGCAGCGCAATCCCCGGGACCTCCACAGATACGCAGTATTTT. Translating gives CASSAIPGTSTDTQYF.

The rearrangement uses TRBV7-2 and TRBJ2-1; D possibly matches TRBD1 or TRBD2 (5 bases each). The CDR3 is 16 residues long. In germline, CDR1 is SGHTA, CDR2 FQGNSA. Trimming cost V 2 bases and J 6 bases, with 17 bases left between them. The CDR3 DNA sequence: TGTGCCAGCAGCTTAAATTCGGGACCAATGGGCAATGAGCAGTTCTTC. This encodes CASSLNSGPMGNEQFF.

This clonotype was counted a few times. The J gene is TRBJ1-1, the V gene TRBV7-2; tentatively, D is TRBD1 (5 bases). The V end was cut by 5 bases, the J end by 3 bases, with 16 bases between. Germline V gene lookup returns CDR1 SGHTA and CDR2 FQGNSA. This CDR3 contains 15 residues. CDR3 coding DNA: TGTGCCAGCAGCGCCCGGACAAGGAGGGACACTGAAGCTTTCTTT. Translated: CASSARTRRDTEAFF.

As for this clonotype: The junction shows a germline mismatch at one end, possibly a read error. This chain uses TRBV9 with TRBJ1-6, with a weak D call TRBD1 (5 bases). Germline CDR1 reads SGDLS; CDR2 reads YYNGEE. CDR3 length equals 16 residues. CDR3 region: CASSPDTRSYNSPPHF. Here the CDR3 DNA reads TGTGCCAGCAGCCCGGACACTCGCTCCTATAATTCACCCCCCCACTTT.

Concerning this clonotype itself: A junction end diverges from the germline sequence, so it may reflect a read error. V usage is TRBV7-2 and J usage is TRBJ2-1, with 9 bases fitting TRBD2. Germline V lookup: CDR1 SGHTA, CDR2 FQGNSA. CDR3 length equals 20 residues. The CDR3 here is CAGSLFGSGTSSGGYNEQFF. DNA for the CDR3: TGTGCCGGCAGCTTATTCGGTTCCGGGACTAGCTCGGGTGGCTACAATGAGCAGTTCTTC. The complete variable domain, with remaining parts taken from reference TRBV7-2 and TRBJ2-1, reads GAGVSQSPSNKVTEKGKDVELRCDPISGHTALYWYRQSLGQGLEFLIYFQGNSAPDKSGLPSDRFSAERTGGSVSTLTIQRTQQEDSAVYLCAGSLFGSGTSSGGYNEQFFGPGTRLTVL.

The CDR3 spells CASSLKTGLSGELFF. DNA of the CDR3: TGTGCCAGCAGTTTGAAGACAGGGTTATCCGGGGAGCTGTTTTTT. V usage is TRBV12-3 or TRBV12-4 and J usage is TRBJ2-2, with 7 bases matching TRBD1. The CDR3 sequence is 15 residues long. V lost 3 bases, J lost 6 bases, and 7 bases stayed unmatched.

V usage is TRBV20-1 and J usage is TRBJ2-5; 13 bases fit TRBD2. The germline V gene encodes CDR1 DFQATT and CDR2 SNEGSKA (reference sequence). This CDR3 has 17 amino acids. Trimming cost V 5 bases and J 11 bases; bases outside gene matches: 20. In nucleotides, the CDR3 is TGCAGTGCTCGGACTAGCGGGAGAAACAGTTTTACGAATGAGCAGTACTTC. Its translation is CSARTSGRNSFTNEQYF.

This clonotype was seen many times. The chain is built from TRBV6-6 and TRBJ2-3, with TRBD2 as a possible D gene (5 bases). Germline values: CDR1 MNHNY, CDR2 SVGAGI (reference sequence). V was clipped by 5 bases and J by 6 bases, with 9 bases between them. The CDR3 contains 12 residues. This chain's CDR3 is CASSHPGDTQYF. The CDR3 DNA sequence: TGTGCCAGCAGTCACCCGGGGGATACGCAGTATTTT.

This clonotype was found once. The chain couples TRBV5-1 to TRBJ1-1; 9 bases fit TRBD1. V lost 7 bases, J lost 5 bases, and 6 bases stayed unmatched. Germline CDR1 and CDR2: SGHRS and YFSETQ. This CDR3 has 13 residues. The CDR3 DNA reads as TGCGCCAGCCCGGGGACAGGGTATACTGAAGCTTTCTTT. This codes for CASPGTGYTEAFF.

The chain couples TRBV11-2 to TRBJ2-7, with D possibly TRBD2 on 5 matching bases. The germline V and J ends were trimmed by 5 bases and 1 base, with 15 bases remaining between them. Germline loops: CDR1 SGHAT, CDR2 FQNNGV. The CDR3 has 15 amino acids. The CDR3 nucleotides are TGTGCCAGCAGCCCCCCGGAGGTTCTTTCCTACGAGCAGTACTTC. Protein: CASSPPEVLSYEQYF.

This chain joins TRBV10-3 and TRBJ2-2, with TRBD1 matching over 8 bases. The CDR3 has 17 amino acids. V lost 3 bases, J lost 1 base, and 7 bases stayed unmatched. Germline CDR1 ENHRY, CDR2 SYGVKD. This CDR3 is CAISDSPGTGNTGELFF. The CDR3 bases are TGTGCCATCAGTGACAGTCCCGGGACAGGGAACACCGGGGAGCTGTTTTTT.

The chain combines TRBV28 with TRBJ1-2; D may be TRBD1 (6 bases). CDR3 size: 13 residues. Germline V gives CDR1 MDHEN, CDR2 SYDVKM. The ends were cut back, 7 bases at V and 2 bases at J, with 11 bases in the middle. The CDR3 protein is CASNTGTNYGYTF. The CDR3 nucleotides read TGTGCCAGCAACACCGGGACAAACTATGGCTACACCTTC.

The J gene is TRBJ2-5, the V gene TRBV15; a possible D gene is TRBD1 (5 bases). V lost 0 bases and J lost 5, with 10 bases in between. Germline-derived CDR1 and CDR2 are LNHNV and YYDKDF (reference sequence). The CDR3 sequence is 14 residues long. CDR3 in amino acids: CATSRDIQAETQYF. Written as DNA, the CDR3 is TGTGCCACCAGCAGAGATATACAGGCGGAGACCCAGTACTTC.

The chain links TRBV11-2 to TRBJ2-3; the D gene is possibly TRBD1 (6 bases). The V gene lost 5 bases and the J gene lost 4 bases, with 13 bases spanning the gap. The CDR3 is 14 residues long. The germline gives CDR1 SGHAT, CDR2 FQNNGV. CDR3 DNA sequence: TGTGCCAGCAGCCCCAGGGGCAGCGCAGATACGCAGTATTTT. Its translation: CASSPRGSADTQYF.

J is TRBJ2-7 and V is TRBV15, with D perhaps assigned TRBD1 or TRBD2 (6 bases each). The CDR3 has 15 residues. V was pared by 0 bases and J by 2 bases, with 11 bases between. CDR1 and CDR2 (germline): LNHNV, YYDKDF (reference sequence). The CDR3 loop reads CATSREGGFTYEQYF. In DNA form, the CDR3 reads TGTGCCACCAGCAGAGAAGGGGGGTTCACCTACGAGCAGTACTTC.

Turning to this clonotype: The junction and the germline gene differ at one end; a read error may be behind it. V usage is TRBV3-1 and J usage is TRBJ2-3, with unresolved D. The CDR3 totals 16 residues. CDR1 is LGHDT and CDR2 is YNNKEL in the germline V gene (reference sequence). The CDR3 protein is CAGSQDYGFGRDTQYF. Written as DNA, the CDR3 is TGTGCCGGCAGCCAAGATTACGGTTTTGGCCGGGATACGCAGTATTTT.

The chain is built from TRBV3-1 and TRBJ2-3; TRBD2 might be the D (5 bases). The V end was cut by 3 bases, the J end by 7 bases, with 11 bases between. Per the germline V gene, CDR1 is LGHDT and CDR2 is YNNKEL (reference sequence). This CDR3 is 13 amino acids long. The CDR3 DNA sequence: TGTGCCAGCAGCCATACTAGGTCGAATACGCAGTATTTT. Protein: CASSHTRSNTQYF.

The rearrangement uses TRBV6-2 or TRBV6-3 and TRBJ2-1; 7 positions match TRBD1. Per the germline V gene, CDR1 is MNHEY and CDR2 is SVGEGT. This CDR3 is built from 15 residues. V lost 6 bases to trimming and J lost 2 bases; unmatched junction nucleotides: 7. The CDR3 reads CASSNNRGTYNEQFF. The CDR3, as DNA: TGTGCCAGCAGCAATAACAGGGGTACCTACAATGAGCAGTTCTTC.

The gene calls are TRBV30 and TRBJ1-1; 9 bases are shared with TRBD1. V dropped 2 bases and J dropped 7; count of bases not matched to a gene: 8. Germline V gene sequence: CDR1 GTSNPN, CDR2 SVGIG (reference sequence). The CDR3 is 14 amino acids. The CDR3 region has the DNA TGTGCCTGGAGTCGGACAGGGGTTAAGGGTGAAGCTTTCTTT. This encodes CAWSRTGVKGEAFF.